A selection of T cell receptor beta chains follows, all from one sample in a study of graft-versus-host responses after intestinal transplantation. Clones were read by immunoSEQ multiplex PCR, and TCRdb kept only the in-frame ones, dropping some. The sample holds some 140,000 clones, around 94% seen once. For these TCRs, the target antigens are not known. This material consisted of unstimulated CD4+ T cells sorted from spleen or lymph node cells, taken before intestinal transplant. All receptors derive from a human donor who received an intestinal transplant. Both conserved end residues are part of each CDR3. A D gene is named only where the DNA matches it firmly. Expanded clones get a size class; other rows say once, few or many, or leave the size out.

clone size: NA; D gene: TRBD2; V gene: TRBV4-1; J gene: TRBJ2-5; CDR3 protein: CASSHSWTSGGPNQETQYF; CDR3 DNA: TGCGCCAGCAGCCATTCCTGGACTAGCGGGGGGCCTAACCAAGAGACCCAGTACTTC
clone size: NA; D gene: NA; V gene: TRBV14; J gene: TRBJ2-7; CDR3 protein: CASSQDRVDYEQYF; CDR3 DNA: TGTGCCAGCAGCCAAGATCGAGTAGATTACGAGCAGTACTTC
clone size: NA; D gene: NA; V gene: TRBV21-1; J gene: TRBJ1-2; CDR3 protein: CASSKSGWKDRVSYGYTF; CDR3 DNA: TGTGCCAGCAGCAAAAGTGGTTGGAAGGACAGGGTTTCGTATGGCTACACCTTC
clone size: NA; D gene: NA; V gene: TRBV27; J gene: TRBJ1-2; CDR3 protein: CASSLSATGSNYGYTF; CDR3 DNA: TGTGCCAGCAGTTTATCAGCTACAGGGTCTAACTATGGCTACACCTTC
clone size: NA; D gene: TRBD2; V gene: TRBV18; J gene: TRBJ2-3; CDR3 protein: CASSPIAGISTDTQYF; CDR3 DNA: TGTGCCAGCTCACCGATAGCGGGGATTAGCACAGATACGCAGTATTTT
clone size: NA; D gene: TRBD1; V gene: TRBV19; J gene: TRBJ1-2; CDR3 protein: CASSRWRQGGYGYTF; CDR3 DNA: TGTGCCAGTAGTCGTTGGCGACAGGGGGGCTATGGCTACACCTTC
clone size: NA; D gene: NA; V gene: TRBV29-1; J gene: TRBJ1-1; CDR3 protein: CSVALGPNTEAFF; CDR3 DNA: TGCAGCGTTGCGTTGGGGCCTAACACTGAAGCTTTCTTT
clone size: NA; D gene: TRBD1; V gene: TRBV5-1; J gene: TRBJ2-5; CDR3 protein: CASRQGALLEETQYF; CDR3 DNA: TGCGCCAGCAGGCAGGGGGCTCTCTTGGAAGAGACCCAGTACTTC
clone size: NA; D gene: NA; V gene: TRBV2; J gene: TRBJ2-1; CDR3 protein: CASSALLSGEQFF; CDR3 DNA: TGTGCCAGCAGTGCCCTCCTGTCAGGTGAGCAGTTCTTC
clone size: once; D gene: NA; V gene: TRBV7-9; J gene: TRBJ1-1; CDR3 protein: CASSLIGAQDVEAFF; CDR3 DNA: TGTGCCAGCAGCTTAATAGGGGCGCAGGACGTTGAAGCTTTCTTT
clone size: NA; D gene: NA; V gene: TRBV5-1; J gene: TRBJ2-1; CDR3 protein: CASSSGGGSYNEQFF; CDR3 DNA: TGCGCCAGCAGCTCCGGAGGGGGCTCCTACAATGAGCAGTTCTTC
clone size: NA; D gene: NA; V gene: TRBV7-2; J gene: TRBJ1-3; CDR3 protein: CASRRGIGPLLTGIYF; CDR3 DNA: TGTGCCAGCAGGAGGGGTATCGGACCTCTTCTTACGGGCATATATTTT
clone size: NA; D gene: NA; V gene: TRBV19; J gene: TRBJ1-2; CDR3 protein: CASSIDYQEAVYGYTF; CDR3 DNA: TGTGCCAGTAGTATCGATTACCAGGAAGCGGTCTATGGCTACACCTTC
clone size: NA; D gene: NA; V gene: TRBV30; J gene: TRBJ1-4; CDR3 protein: CAWKQSNEKLFF; CDR3 DNA: TGTGCCTGGAAGCAGTCAAATGAAAAACTGTTTTTT
clone size: NA; D gene: NA; V gene: TRBV11-2; J gene: TRBJ2-3; CDR3 protein: CASSLLAPTQYF; CDR3 DNA: TGTGCCAGCAGTCTACTAGCTCCCACGCAGTATTTT